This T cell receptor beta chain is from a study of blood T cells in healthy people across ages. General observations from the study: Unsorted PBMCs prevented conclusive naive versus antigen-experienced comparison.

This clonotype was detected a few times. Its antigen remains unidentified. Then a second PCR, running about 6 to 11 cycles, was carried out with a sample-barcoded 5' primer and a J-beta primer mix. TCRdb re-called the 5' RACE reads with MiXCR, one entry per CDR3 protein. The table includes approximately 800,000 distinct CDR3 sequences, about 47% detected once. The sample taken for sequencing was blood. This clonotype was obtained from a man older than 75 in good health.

The CDR3 DNA reads as TGTGCCAGCGGGACTAGTCGGAATTATGAGCAGTTCTTC. It codes for CASGTSRNYEQFF. The chain couples TRBV6-5 to TRBJ2-1; 8 positions agree with TRBD2. Germline CDR1 is MNHEY and CDR2 is SVGAGI. Trimming took 8 bases from V and 8 from J; bases not matched to a gene: 8. CDR3 length equals 13 residues.